The sequence of this T cell receptor (beta chain) was determined in a study of identical twins. Concerning this clonotype itself: Its antigen is not identified.

Study-level findings and limits: Twins' excess sharing was less marked for out-of-frame beta sequences. The abundant beta clonotypes from cord blood had fewer insertions, and memory repertoires had none of this. Models predicted less out-of-frame TCR alpha sharing in monozygotic twins than was found.

Germline CDR1 LNHDA, CDR2 SQIVND (reference sequence). Trimming stripped 3 bases from V and 5 bases from J, with 13 bases between. This CDR3 region has 14 residues. Template switching introduced a universal primer site, and the cDNA bore unique molecular identifiers. TCRdb fed the 5' RACE reads into MiXCR, producing one record per CDR3 protein. The sample contains hundreds of thousands of distinct CDR3 sequences, over 11% of which appear only once. Source material: memory (CD45RO+) T cells sorted from blood. The chain joins TRBV19 to TRBJ2-5; D call uncertain. The origin of this receptor is a woman aged 18-29 years in good health. CDR3 sequence: CASSMPTRLETQYF. The CDR3 nucleotides are TGTGCCAGTAGTATGCCCACGAGGTTGGAGACCCAGTACTTC.